This passage covers 28 T cell receptor beta chains from one sample sequenced in a study of cytomegalovirus exposure and HLA in healthy donors. PCR employed 60 Vbeta and 13 Jbeta primers. Clones were sequenced by immunoSEQ multiplex PCR, and TCRdb holds only the in-frame ones, with some missing. The sample contains some 170,000 clones, approximately 79% of which appear only once. Sequencing was done on a sample of PBMCs. The receptor set was obtained from a man in his forties in good health and CMV-seronegative.

This clone was seen a few times. The chain combines TRBV11-2 with TRBJ1-4; 9 bases fit TRBD1. The CDR3 is 18 residues long. J lost 8 bases, V lost 3 bases, and 16 bases had no gene match. The germline CDR1 and CDR2 sequences are SGHAT and FQNNGV. CDR3 DNA: TGTGCCAGCAGCTTCCTGTTCTCCCGGGACAGGGAGAGAGAAAAACTGTTTTTT. It encodes CASSFLFSRDREREKLFF.

The rearrangement links TRBV5-1 to TRBJ2-5; a possible D gene is TRBD2 (6 bases). The DNA matches TRBJ2-7 better at its end, which makes the J call doubtful. The germline V gene encodes CDR1 SGHRS and CDR2 YFSETQ. The CDR3 contains 15 residues. This CDR3 reads CASSLESGRTYEQYF. The CDR3 nucleotides read TGCGCCAGCAGCTTGGAGTCAGGGAGGACCTACGAGCAGTACTTC.

The chain carries TRBV27 and TRBJ2-1; TRBD2 might be the D (5 bases). The germline V and J ends were trimmed by 3 bases and 0 bases, with 18 bases remaining between them. Germline lookup yields CDR1 MNHEY and CDR2 SMNVEV (reference sequence). CDR3 length: 18 residues. The CDR3 coding sequence is TGTGCCAGCAGTTTTAGCCGGACTCAATTAAGCTCCTACAATGAGCAGTTCTTC. This translates into CASSFSRTQLSSYNEQFF.

The chain employs TRBV15 and TRBJ2-4; 14 bases are shared with TRBD2. The V and J ends lost 3 bases and 0 bases, in that order; junction bases with no gene match: 7. The CDR3 has 19 amino acids. Germline V lookup: CDR1 LNHNV, CDR2 YYDKDF (reference sequence). The CDR3 region is CATSSPGLAGEGAKNIQYF. CDR3 sequence (DNA): TGTGCCACCAGCAGTCCGGGACTAGCGGGGGAGGGAGCCAAAAACATTCAGTACTTC.

The sample holds a few counts of this clone. CDR3: CASSSNSGSSYNEQFF. The CDR3 nucleotides are TGTGCCAGCAGCTCTAATAGCGGCAGCTCCTACAATGAGCAGTTCTTC. The genes are TRBV5-4 and TRBJ2-1; the D gene is possibly TRBD2 (6 bases). Trimming pared 3 bases from V and 0 bases from J, leaving 13 bases between. The CDR3 contains 16 residues. Germline values: CDR1 SGHNT, CDR2 YYREEE (reference sequence).

The rearrangement links TRBV7-2 to TRBJ2-3, with 13 bases matching TRBD2. The CDR3 spans 15 residues. Trimming removed 6 bases from V and 5 bases from J; junction bases left unmatched: 5. Per the germline V gene, CDR1 is SGHTA and CDR2 is FQGNSA. The CDR3 loop is CASSTGLAGEDTQYF. CDR3 bases: TGTGCCAGCAGTACCGGACTAGCGGGAGAAGATACGCAGTATTTT.

The chain couples TRBV6-6 to TRBJ2-1; the match to TRBD2 covers 13 bases. Germline V gene sequence: CDR1 MNHNY, CDR2 SVGAGI (reference sequence). V trimming: 2 bases; J trimming: 6 bases; junction bases outside the gene matches: 4. The CDR3 sequence is 16 residues long. The CDR3, as DNA: TGTGCCAGCAGTTACCCGGGACTAGCGGGGATCAATGAGCAGTTCTTC. Translated: CASSYPGLAGINEQFF.

This rearrangement joins TRBV9 to TRBJ2-7; D may be TRBD1 (5 bases). This CDR3 region has 16 residues. Between the trimmed V and J ends, which lost 4 bases and 5 bases, there was a span of 22 bases. CDR1 and CDR2 (germline): SGDLS, YYNGEE. The CDR3 is CASSPQGVQLWNEQYF. For the CDR3, the DNA is TGTGCCAGCAGCCCGCAGGGTGTCCAATTATGGAACGAGCAGTACTTC.

V and J are TRBV6-5 and TRBJ2-7, with 11 nucleotides matching TRBD2. Germline V gives CDR1 MNHEY, CDR2 SVGAGI. The CDR3 is 15 residues long. J lost 5 bases, V lost 4 bases, and 7 bases had no gene match. CDR3 region: CASSLAGGRVHEQYF. Written as DNA, the CDR3 is TGTGCCAGCAGTTTAGCGGGGGGGAGGGTCCACGAGCAGTACTTC.

This sequence joins TRBV6-5 and TRBJ1-2, with 10 bases identical to TRBD1. Per germline, CDR1 MNHEY and CDR2 SVGAGI. The junction had 7 bases not matched to a gene; V was cut back by 2 bases and J by 4 bases. The CDR3 has 16 amino acids. The CDR3 protein is CASSYASTGGIYGYTF. CDR3 bases: TGTGCCAGCAGTTACGCTTCGACAGGGGGCATCTATGGCTACACCTTC.

This sequence joins TRBV23-1 and TRBJ2-7; no reliable D call. TRBV23-1 is an open reading frame, and its role is uncertain. Trimming took 4 bases from V and 1 from J, leaving 8 bases between them. The CDR3 consists of 13 residues. The CDR3 here is CASSPGKSYEQYF. As DNA, the CDR3 is TGCGCCAGCAGTCCGGGTAAATCCTACGAGCAGTACTTC.

The chain is built from TRBV10-2 and TRBJ2-3; no clear D. V shed 9 bases and J shed 7 bases, with 8 bases lying between them. Germline V lookup: CDR1 WSHSY, CDR2 SAAADI. CDR3 size: 10 residues. The CDR3 region has the DNA TGCGCCAGAACTATCCATACGCAGTATTTT. Its protein product is CARTIHTQYF.

The rearrangement joins TRBV6-5 to TRBJ2-3, with D possibly matching TRBD2 (6 bases). The CDR3 runs to 14 residues. Between the trimmed V and J ends, which lost 6 bases and 2 bases, there was a span of 12 bases. Per germline, CDR1 MNHEY and CDR2 SVGAGI. The CDR3 DNA reads as TGTGCCAGCAGGACGGGACTCCCCACAGATACGCAGTATTTT. Translating it yields CASRTGLPTDTQYF.

V is TRBV11-2 and J is TRBJ2-1; D is uncertain. Trimming stripped 3 bases from V and 9 bases from J, with 12 bases between. CDR1 and CDR2 from the germline V gene are SGHAT and FQNNGV. This CDR3 is 13 amino acids long. The CDR3 reads CASSFAAPGEQFF. The CDR3 bases are TGTGCCAGCAGCTTTGCAGCCCCAGGTGAGCAGTTCTTC.

The rearrangement joins TRBV5-6 to TRBJ2-7; possibly TRBD2 for D (6 bases). Trimming took 4 bases from V and 1 from J, leaving 24 bases between them. The CDR3 sequence is 18 residues long. CDR1 and CDR2 from the germline V gene are SGHDT and YYEEEE. CDR3: CASSPPGATIGRSYEQYF. In DNA form, the CDR3 reads TGTGCCAGCAGCCCACCGGGAGCCACTATCGGCCGTTCCTACGAGCAGTACTTC.

The chain uses TRBV27 and TRBJ1-5; 7 nucleotides agree with TRBD1. The CDR3 length is 17 residues. CDR1 is MNHEY, CDR2 SMNVEV, per germline (reference sequence). V shed 5 bases, J shed 1 base, and the junction held 11 bases outside the gene matches. CDR3 sequence: CASSPRTGRASNQPQHF. CDR3 DNA: TGTGCCAGCAGTCCTCGGACAGGCAGGGCGAGCAATCAGCCCCAGCATTTT.

The rearrangement uses TRBV11-2 and TRBJ1-4; TRBD1 aligns across 10 bases. CDR1 is SGHAT and CDR2 is FQNNGV in the germline V gene. Unmatched junction bases numbered 5, after V lost 3 bases and J lost 7 bases. The CDR3 consists of 15 residues. CDR3 in amino acids: CASSLGTGVGEKLFF. Here the CDR3 DNA reads TGTGCCAGCAGCTTGGGGACAGGGGTGGGTGAAAAACTGTTTTTT.

This clone has only a few counts. The rearrangement links TRBV11-2 to TRBJ2-5; 9 bases agree with TRBD1. Losses at the gene ends were 6 bases for V and 11 bases for J; bases not matched to a gene: 10. This CDR3 has 13 amino acids. Germline V gives CDR1 SGHAT, CDR2 FQNNGV. CDR3 nucleotide sequence: TGTGCCAGCAGTCCCGGGACAGGGCTGGAGCAGTACTTC. Residues: CASSPGTGLEQYF.

This clone has only one observation. The genes are TRBV28 and TRBJ2-4; 9 bases agree with TRBD2. This CDR3 has 16 residues. Germline V lookup: CDR1 MDHEN, CDR2 SYDVKM. The ends lost 2 bases at V and 6 bases at J; junction bases unmatched: 8. Here the CDR3 DNA reads TGTGCCAGCAGTTTAAGGGGGACTAGCTTTGCAAACATTCAGTACTTC. It codes for CASSLRGTSFANIQYF.

V and J are TRBV7-6 and TRBJ2-7, with 9 bases lining up with TRBD2. The CDR3 runs to 14 residues. Trimming removed 6 bases from V and 7 bases from J; junction bases left unmatched: 10. CDR1 SGHVS and CDR2 FNYEAQ come from the germline V gene. In DNA form, the CDR3 reads TGTGCCAGCAGTTATCCGGCGGGAGGGCAAGAGCAGTACTTC. Translated, it gives CASSYPAGGQEQYF.

The J gene is TRBJ2-2, the V gene TRBV18, with 8 bases identical to TRBD2. After removal of 3 bases from V and 1 base from J, the junction contained 4 bases not matched to a gene. The CDR3 runs to 16 residues. In germline, CDR1 is KGHSH, CDR2 LQKENI. CDR3 residues: CASSPISGENTGELFF. The CDR3 DNA follows: TGTGCCAGCTCACCCATTAGCGGGGAGAACACCGGGGAGCTGTTTTTT.

The DNA of the CDR3 is TGTGCCAGCAGCTTGGGCCTTTTAACGGCTGGGGCCAACGTCCTGACTTTC. This sequence encodes CASSLGLLTAGANVLTF. This chain joins TRBV5-8 and TRBJ2-6; unclear D gene. Trimming pared 0 bases from V and 2 bases from J, leaving 12 bases between. The CDR3 covers 17 residues. Germline CDR1 is SGHTS and CDR2 is YDEGEE.

V is TRBV7-9 and J is TRBJ2-2; 12 bases match TRBD2. Per the germline V gene, CDR1 is SEHNR and CDR2 is FQNEAQ (reference sequence). The V and J ends lost 5 bases and 6 bases, in that order; junction bases with no gene match: 4. The CDR3 runs 15 residues. In DNA, the CDR3 is TGTGCCAGCAGCCCCCGACTAGCGGGAGCCGGGGAGCTGTTTTTT. It is translated as CASSPRLAGAGELFF.

This chain links TRBV4-1 with TRBJ2-1; the D is unclear. The CDR3 runs to 14 residues. The V gene lost 0 bases and the J gene lost 9 bases, with 12 bases spanning the gap. Germline-derived CDR1 and CDR2 are MGHRA and YSYEKL. In DNA form, the CDR3 reads TGCGCCAGCAGCCAAGATGCTCGGAGTCTTGAGCAGTTCTTC. Translating gives CASSQDARSLEQFF.

This rearrangement joins TRBV7-2 to TRBJ1-3; D gene unclear. The CDR3 totals 13 residues. Per the germline V gene, CDR1 is SGHTA and CDR2 is FQGNSA. The V end was cut by 6 bases, the J end by 2 bases, with 8 bases between. CDR3 bases: TGTGCCAGCAGACGGGGAACTGGAAACACCATATATTTT. Residues: CASRRGTGNTIYF.

V usage is TRBV7-2 and J usage is TRBJ2-5; TRBD1 matches 7 bases. TRBJ2-7 matches the DNA end more closely, so the J call is doubtful. The length of the CDR3 is 15 residues. CDR1 is SGHTA, CDR2 FQGNSA, per germline. CDR3 residues: CASSPRQGGPYEQYF. The CDR3, as DNA: TGTGCCAGCAGCCCGAGACAGGGTGGCCCCTACGAGCAGTACTTC.

In regard to this clone: Its ends do not fully match the called genes, so a read error is possible. The chain is built from TRBV7-7 and TRBJ2-1; maybe TRBD1 (6 bases). This CDR3 is built from 13 residues. Germline V gives CDR1 SSHAT, CDR2 FNYEAQ (reference sequence). The CDR3 region has the DNA TGTGCTAGCAGCACGGACAGAAACAATGAGCAGTTCTTC. Its translation is CASSTDRNNEQFF.

This sequence joins TRBV6-5 and TRBJ2-7; 9 bases agree with TRBD1. J gave up 6 bases and V 7 bases, and 13 bases lay outside the gene matches. The CDR3 runs 15 residues. CDR1 and CDR2 from the germline V gene are MNHEY and SVGAGI. CDR3 in DNA: TGTGCCAGCATTAGAGACAGGGGGGATCGTAGCGAGCAGTACTTC. Its translation: CASIRDRGDRSEQYF.